This T cell receptor (beta chain) was identified in a study of blood T cell repertoires in COVID-19. Whole-study context: COVID-19 samples collected from the United States, Italy and Spain covered acute and convalescent phases. T cells, B-cell-depleted T cells, or PBMCs provided the cDNA or gDNA that served as material.

As originally analysed: For nucleated cells, counts were estimated from reference gene primer amplification. Only in-frame clones appear in the TCRdb table, and some are missing; sequencing was by immunoSEQ multiplex PCR. That table supplies the V and J calls and clone size; D and trimming were determined from the DNA. The data show approximately 110,000 clones, more than 65% seen once. V was shortened by 3 bases and J by 2 bases, with 4 bases between the two germline ends. This CDR3 is 13 amino acids long. Germline CDR1 reads MGHDK; CDR2 reads SYGVNS. The TCR comes from a woman of 80 years or more with active or convalescent COVID-19. Sequenced: peripheral blood. This sequence joins TRBV25-1 and TRBJ2-2; D unclear. The CDR3 reads CASSELNTGELFF. As DNA, the CDR3 is TGTGCCAGCAGTGAGCTAAACACCGGGGAGCTGTTTTTT.